Sequencing of this T cell receptor (beta chain) was carried out in a study of blood T cells in healthy people across ages. The CDR3 has 17 amino acids. The germline V gene has CDR1 KGHSH and CDR2 LQKENI. Losses at the gene ends were 3 bases for V and 2 bases for J; bases not matched to a gene: 12. In each sample, at least 6 million PBMCs were isolated. The second PCR ran roughly 7 to 12 cycles with a sample-barcoded 5' primer and J-beta primers. TCRdb reprocessed the 5' RACE reads with MiXCR, giving one entry per CDR3 protein. Of nearly 1 million distinct CDR3 sequences detected, roughly half appear once; the ten largest clones hold roughly a fifth. For this clonotype: Its specificity is unknown.

Study-level points and caveats: Naive T cell percentage showed a strong correlation with TCR beta diversity.

The receptor's source is a woman aged 60 to 75 in good health. Sample: blood. The J gene is TRBJ2-7, the V gene TRBV18, with 8 bases identical to TRBD2. The CDR3 loop is CASSPRPAGDLAYEQYF. CDR3 DNA: TGTGCCAGCTCACCCCGCCCAGCGGGAGATCTCGCCTACGAGCAGTACTTC.